Each of the 12 T cell receptor beta chains below was sequenced from the same sample in a study of T cells in Graves' hyperthyroidism and ophthalmopathy. Regions amplified from RNA transcripts were the TCR beta CDR3 regions. Carried out on the TCR CDR3, a first-round RT-PCR used the HTBI primer set. TCRdb recomputed calls from the multiplex PCR reads with MiXCR, one row per CDR3 protein. Of roughly 530,000 distinct CDR3 sequences in the sample, more than 15% were seen once. The source material was blood. Receptors originate from a woman aged 18-35 years with Graves' ophthalmopathy.

This clonotype turned up a few times. The rearrangement links TRBV28 to TRBJ2-4; 7 nucleotides match TRBD2. This CDR3 region has 15 residues. Looked up from germline, CDR1 is MDHEN and CDR2 is SYDVKM. The V and J ends lost 1 base and 1 base, in that order; junction bases with no gene match: 1. CDR3 sequence: CASSLLGGAKNIQYF. DNA for the CDR3: TGTGCCAGCAGTTTATTGGGGGGGGCCAAAAACATTCAGTACTTC.

In its sample, this clonotype was seen many times. The chain links TRBV6-6 to TRBJ2-3; 12 nucleotides agree with TRBD2. The CDR3 sequence is 20 residues long. Germline CDR1 reads MNHNY; CDR2 reads SVGAGI (reference sequence). The trim removed 0 bases at V and 4 bases at J, leaving 14 bases unmatched. The CDR3 DNA reads as TGTGCCAGCAGTTACTCCCAGCCCGGTCTAGCGGGGGGGTACGCAGATACGCAGTATTTT. This sequence encodes CASSYSQPGLAGGYADTQYF.

This clonotype was detected only a few times. This chain links TRBV9 with TRBJ2-3, with D perhaps matching TRBD2 (5 bases). The germline V gene has CDR1 SGDLS and CDR2 YYNGEE. CDR3 size: 15 residues. V was cut by 5 bases and J by 4 bases, with 17 bases left in between. The CDR3, as DNA: TGTGCCAGCAGGGTTGGGGAGTTTAGCTCAGATACGCAGTATTTT. Translating gives CASRVGEFSSDTQYF.

The V call is TRBV27, the J call TRBJ1-2; 8 nucleotides align to TRBD1. Germline CDR1 and CDR2: MNHEY and SMNVEV (reference sequence). The V and J ends lost 6 bases and 7 bases, in that order; junction bases with no gene match: 13. The CDR3 runs 15 residues. DNA of the CDR3: TGTGCCAGCAGGGACAGGGAATATGGAATTGGTGGCTACACCTTC. Amino acids: CASRDREYGIGGYTF.

This clonotype was found many times. This chain joins TRBV6-2 or TRBV6-3 and TRBJ2-1, with 7 bases that match TRBD2. The CDR3 sequence is 15 residues long. Germline values: CDR1 MNHEY, CDR2 SVGEGT. After removal of 0 bases from V and 3 bases from J, the junction contained 2 bases not matched to a gene. The CDR3 loop reads CASSYSASGYNEQFF. DNA for the CDR3: TGTGCCAGCAGTTACTCCGCTAGCGGCTACAATGAGCAGTTCTTC.

This chain links TRBV29-1 with TRBJ2-5; D unresolved. Germline V lookup: CDR1 SQVTM, CDR2 ANQGSEA. Trimming removed 7 bases at V and 5 bases at J, with 14 bases between. The CDR3 runs to 12 residues. CDR3 region: CSASPQGETQYF. CDR3 coding DNA: TGCAGCGCCTCTCCCCAAGGGGAGACCCAGTACTTC.

This clonotype appeared many times. This chain links TRBV3-1 with TRBJ1-2, with D possibly TRBD1 on 5 matching bases. Germline CDR1 is LGHDT and CDR2 is YNNKEL (reference sequence). The CDR3 sequence is 14 residues long. The V end lost 0 bases, the J end lost 8 bases, and 13 bases lay between the germline ends. CDR3 nucleotides: TGTGCCAGCAGCCAAGACCCGGCAGGGTTAGGCTACACCTTC. This gives the protein CASSQDPAGLGYTF. The entire variable domain, with the rest obtained from reference TRBV3-1 and TRBJ1-2, is as follows: DTAVSQTPKYLVTQMGNDKSIKCEQNLGHDTMYWYKQDSKKFLKIMFSYNNKELIINETVPNRFSPKSPDKAHLNLHINSLELGDSAVYFCASSQDPAGLGYTFGSGTRLTVV.

This clonotype was picked up many times. The gene calls are TRBV6-1 and TRBJ1-1; TRBD1 matches at 8 bases. The CDR3 consists of 13 residues. The V gene's germline CDR1 is MNHNS and CDR2 SASEGT. The V segment lost 7 bases and the J segment 4 bases; nucleotides outside the gene matches: 5. CDR3 residues: CASIGQGGTEAFF. The CDR3 coding sequence is TGTGCCAGCATCGGACAGGGAGGCACTGAAGCTTTCTTT.

This clonotype has a count of ten or more. The chain is built from TRBV28 and TRBJ2-2; TRBD2 agrees at 13 bases. After removal of 4 bases from V and 6 bases from J, the junction contained 5 bases not matched to a gene. This CDR3 comprises 16 residues. The germline CDR1 and CDR2 sequences are MDHEN and SYDVKM. CDR3 bases: TGTGCCAGCAGTTCTGGACTAGCGGGAGTATCCGGGGAGCTGTTTTTT. It is translated as CASSSGLAGVSGELFF.

Many counts were recorded for this clonotype. J is TRBJ2-2 and V is TRBV3-1; D not resolved. The CDR3 is 12 amino acids. The V gene's germline CDR1 is LGHDT and CDR2 YNNKEL (reference sequence). Trimming cost V 0 bases and J 6 bases, with 2 bases left between them. The CDR3, as DNA: TGTGCCAGCAGCCAAGATCCCGGGGAGCTGTTTTTT. Its protein product is CASSQDPGELFF.

This clonotype was found many times. V usage is TRBV28 and J usage is TRBJ2-5; D is possibly TRBD1 (7 bases). Germline V lookup: CDR1 MDHEN, CDR2 SYDVKM. The CDR3 runs to 14 residues. V lost 5 bases and J lost 5, with 15 bases in between. The CDR3 DNA reads TGTGCCAGCAGTCTGACAGGGAGGCACGAGACCCAGTACTTC. Its protein is CASSLTGRHETQYF.

This clonotype was detected many times. This chain links TRBV28 with TRBJ2-3, with D perhaps matching TRBD1 (6 bases). With 5 bases removed from V and 2 bases from J, the gap between germline ends came to 11 bases. There are 14 residues in the CDR3. Germline CDR1 and CDR2: MDHEN and SYDVKM. CDR3 DNA: TGTGCCAGCAGTAAACAGGGCCCCACAGATACGCAGTATTTT. It is translated as CASSKQGPTDTQYF.